This T cell receptor beta chain is drawn from a study of early T cells in non-severe SARS-CoV-2 infection. General study points: The VDJdb matching leaned toward anti-spike CD8 responses and overlooked private and CD4 specificities.

The V end was cut by 5 bases, the J end by 4 bases, with 11 bases between. The germline V gene has CDR1 DFQATT and CDR2 SNEGSKA (reference sequence). The CDR3 has 12 amino acids. At least ten counts were recorded for this clonotype. As yet, its antigen is unknown. Attachment of unique molecular identifiers was made to individual cDNA molecules. TCRdb used MiXCR to reprocess the 5' RACE reads, holding one entry per CDR3 protein. The table lists tens of thousands of distinct CDR3 sequences, 3.5% to 5% of them singletons, with 15% to 20% in the top ten. The specimen was whole blood. This TCR derives from an adult who was a healthcare worker with PCR-confirmed SARS-CoV-2 infection or an uninfected control (not recorded which). The chain links TRBV20-1 to TRBJ1-1; the D gene is possibly TRBD1 (5 bases). CDR3 loop: CSAFTGATEAFF. The DNA for the CDR3 is TGCAGTGCTTTTACAGGAGCCACTGAAGCTTTCTTT.